These 27 T cell receptor beta chains were sequenced from one sample in a study of T cell changes during pregnancy in multiple sclerosis. The data were produced by immunoSEQ multiplex PCR, yet TCRdb's version contains in-frame clones alone and is incomplete. The table includes approximately 100,000 clones, more than 85% detected once. Source: peripheral blood, taken in the second trimester of pregnancy. The receptor set was obtained from a female donor with multiple sclerosis, enrolled in a pregnancy study.

In nucleotides, the CDR3 is TGTGCCAGCAGCCCCGACATGACACGATCAGAGACCCAGTACTTC. This encodes CASSPDMTRSETQYF. The chain is built from TRBV7-9 and TRBJ2-5; D gene ambiguous. V was shortened by 5 bases and J by 4 bases, with 17 bases between the two germline ends. Germline CDR1 is SEHNR and CDR2 is FQNEAQ (reference sequence). This CDR3 is 15 amino acids long.

The genes are TRBV4-2 and TRBJ2-5; D not certain. V was trimmed by 0 bases and J by 1 base, leaving 6 bases between them. The length of the CDR3 is 14 residues. The germline CDR1 and CDR2 sequences are LGHNA and YNFKEQ. Here the CDR3 DNA reads TGTGCCAGCAGCCAAGATCAGTCCCAAGAGACCCAGTACTTC. Translated, it gives CASSQDQSQETQYF.

This chain joins TRBV11-1 and TRBJ1-1; the D is unclear. Per germline, CDR1 SGHAT and CDR2 FQDESV (reference sequence). The CDR3 spans 13 residues. V was trimmed by 3 bases and J by 6 bases, leaving 11 bases between them. In DNA, the CDR3 is TGTGCCAGCAGCTTGGAATCGAGGGCTGAAGCTTTCTTT. Protein: CASSLESRAEAFF.

The chain couples TRBV28 to TRBJ1-4; D remains ambiguous. The germline CDR1 and CDR2 sequences are MDHEN and SYDVKM. The V end lost 4 bases, the J end lost 13 bases, and 25 bases lay between the germline ends. This CDR3 contains 16 residues. CDR3 protein: CASSSRRRNGDLGLFF. The CDR3 DNA reads TGTGCCAGCAGTTCACGGAGGAGAAACGGAGACTTAGGACTGTTTTTT.

The rearrangement joins TRBV5-1 to TRBJ2-7, with TRBD2 identical over 12 bases. Germline V gene lookup returns CDR1 SGHRS and CDR2 YFSETQ. CDR3 length: 17 residues. V gave up 2 bases and J gave up 0 bases; unmatched junction bases: 6. The CDR3 DNA follows: TGCGCCAGCAGCTTTATGACTAGCGGGAGACGCTCCTACGAGCAGTACTTC. It specifies CASSFMTSGRRSYEQYF. The full variable domain, completed using reference TRBV5-1 and TRBJ2-7, is KAGVTQTPRYLIKTRGQQVTLSCSPISGHRSVSWYQQTPGQGLQFLFEYFSETQRNKGNFPGRFSGRQFSNSRSEMNVSTLELGDSALYLCASSFMTSGRRSYEQYFGPGTRLTVT.

This sequence joins TRBV28 and TRBJ2-5; D is ambiguous. The CDR3 contains 13 residues. CDR1 and CDR2 (germline): MDHEN, SYDVKM. The germline V and J ends were trimmed by 1 base and 6 bases, with 9 bases remaining between them. CDR3 amino acids: CASSLLGPQTQYF. The CDR3 nucleotides are TGTGCCAGCAGTTTATTGGGCCCCCAGACCCAGTACTTC.

V gene TRBV5-1 combines with J gene TRBJ2-3; D is uncertain. Germline loops: CDR1 SGHRS, CDR2 YFSETQ. CDR3 length: 14 residues. Between the trimmed V and J ends, which lost 3 bases and 6 bases, there was a span of 14 bases. The DNA for the CDR3 is TGCGCCAGCAGCTCCCTCCCCCTGCAGGATACGCAGTATTTT. Translating gives CASSSLPLQDTQYF.

This rearrangement joins TRBV15 to TRBJ1-2; 7 bases agree with TRBD1. V was clipped by 5 bases and J by 8 bases; unmatched bases: 14. The CDR3 runs 15 residues. Germline CDR1 and CDR2: LNHNV and YYDKDF (reference sequence). This chain's CDR3 is CATSLSRDSGGGYTF. The CDR3 region has the DNA TGTGCCACCAGCCTGTCCCGGGACAGTGGGGGGGGCTACACCTTC.

V gene TRBV18 combines with J gene TRBJ2-1, with TRBD2 matching over 8 bases. The CDR3 totals 15 residues. J lost 6 bases, V lost 3 bases, and 7 bases had no gene match. CDR1 KGHSH and CDR2 LQKENI come from the germline V gene. The CDR3, as DNA: TGTGCCAGCTCACCCAGCGGGAGACGCGGCAATGAGCAGTTCTTC. Protein product: CASSPSGRRGNEQFF. The variable domain in full, completed from reference TRBV18 and TRBJ2-1, reads NAGVMQNPRHLVRRRGQEARLRCSPMKGHSHVYWYRQLPEEGLKFMVYLQKENIIDESGMPKERFSAEFPKEGPSILRIQQVVRGDSAAYFCASSPSGRRGNEQFFGPGTRLTVL.

V is TRBV14 and J is TRBJ2-1, with D hard to call. Deletions cut 1 base from V and 0 bases from J, with 7 bases between. CDR1 and CDR2 from the germline V gene are SGHDN and FVKESK. The CDR3 length is 15 residues. CDR3 bases: TGTGCCAGCAGCCAAGTCAGGTTCTCCTACAATGAGCAGTTCTTC. Encoded protein: CASSQVRFSYNEQFF.

This clone has just one count. The chain has TRBV5-4 and TRBJ2-2, with 8 bases identical to TRBD2. CDR3 length equals 15 residues. The J segment lost 7 bases and the V segment lost 4 bases, leaving 9 bases of the junction unmatched. In germline, CDR1 is SGHNT, CDR2 YYREEE (reference sequence). The CDR3 sequence is CASSLSGRRLGELFF. The CDR3 DNA reads TGTGCCAGCAGCCTAAGCGGGAGAAGACTCGGGGAGCTGTTTTTT.

V gene TRBV7-2 combines with J gene TRBJ1-5, with 10 bases lining up with TRBD1. The junction had 3 bases not matched to a gene; V was cut back by 3 bases and J by 4 bases. Germline V gives CDR1 SGHTA, CDR2 FQGNSA. The CDR3 runs to 15 residues. The CDR3 DNA follows: TGTGCCAGCAGCTTGGACAGGGGGGAGAATCAGCCCCAGCATTTT. As protein: CASSLDRGENQPQHF.

This chain joins TRBV4-3 and TRBJ2-7, with D maybe TRBD1 (7 bases). The CDR3 consists of 15 residues. Germline V lookup: CDR1 LGHNA, CDR2 YSLEER. V lost 2 bases and J 4 bases, leaving 15 bases between the germline ends. The CDR3 coding sequence is TGCGCCAGCAGCCAAAAAGGAGGGGGCGGGTACGAGCAGTACTTC. It encodes CASSQKGGGGYEQYF.

V and J are TRBV9 and TRBJ2-1; TRBD2 matches at 9 bases. Unmatched junction bases numbered 7, after V lost 2 bases and J lost 4 bases. This CDR3 region has 16 residues. Germline lookup yields CDR1 SGDLS and CDR2 YYNGEE. The CDR3 protein is CASSVSGSGGYNEQFF. CDR3 coding DNA: TGTGCCAGCAGCGTGAGTGGTAGCGGGGGTTACAATGAGCAGTTCTTC.

This chain joins TRBV19 and TRBJ1-1; D is uncertain. The V gene lost 5 bases and the J gene lost 2 bases, with 6 bases spanning the gap. Germline assignment: CDR1 LNHDA and CDR2 SQIVND (reference sequence). The CDR3 extends over 12 amino acids. The CDR3 DNA is TGTGCCAGTAGTGATAGTAACACTGAAGCTTTCTTT. Protein product: CASSDSNTEAFF.

A few counts support this clone. This sequence joins TRBV2 and TRBJ2-1; no definite D call. The germline V and J ends were trimmed by 10 bases and 5 bases, with 33 bases remaining between them. This CDR3 has 19 amino acids. Germline V gene sequence: CDR1 SNHLY, CDR2 FYNNEI. This chain's CDR3 is CATLQVGARIIGTHNEQFF. The CDR3 DNA is TGTGCCACCCTACAAGTAGGAGCTAGAATAATAGGCACACACAATGAGCAGTTCTTC.

The chain links TRBV28 to TRBJ1-2; D may be TRBD1 (6 bases). Trimming took off 2 bases at V and 5 bases at J, with 9 bases between the two ends. The germline gives CDR1 MDHEN, CDR2 SYDVKM. This CDR3 has 13 amino acids. The CDR3 reads CASSLAGVYGYTF. CDR3 coding DNA: TGTGCCAGCAGTTTAGCAGGGGTGTATGGCTACACCTTC.

The chain couples TRBV5-4 to TRBJ2-5; D is possibly TRBD2 (7 bases). This CDR3 has 17 residues. Looked up from germline, CDR1 is SGHNT and CDR2 is YYREEE (reference sequence). V was shortened by 4 bases and J by 4 bases, with 23 bases between the two germline ends. The chain's CDR3 is CASSNARRGALGETQYF. CDR3 DNA sequence: TGTGCCAGCAGCAATGCACGACGGGGGGCTTTGGGAGAGACCCAGTACTTC. Full variable domain (remainder filled in from reference TRBV5-4 and TRBJ2-5): ETGVTQSPTHLIKTRGQQVTLRCSSQSGHNTVSWYQQALGQGPQFIFQYYREEENGRGNFPPRFSGLQFPNYSSELNVNALELDDSALYLCASSNARRGALGETQYFGPGTRLLVL.

The chain couples TRBV28 to TRBJ1-2, with D possibly TRBD1 on 6 matching bases. Germline CDR1 and CDR2: MDHEN and SYDVKM. CDR3 length: 14 amino acids. V was pared by 2 bases and J by 0 bases, with 7 bases between. Written as DNA, the CDR3 is TGTGCCAGCAGTTTAAGGGGGACTAACTATGGCTACACCTTC. Translating it yields CASSLRGTNYGYTF.

The V and J genes are TRBV5-4 and TRBJ2-3; D remains ambiguous. The CDR3 length is 13 residues. The germline V gene has CDR1 SGHNT and CDR2 YYREEE (reference sequence). Trimming cost V 0 bases and J 3 bases, with 5 bases left between them. In nucleotides, the CDR3 is TGTGCCAGCAGCTTGGGACTTACAGATACGCAGTATTTT. Protein product: CASSLGLTDTQYF.

The chain couples TRBV4-3 to TRBJ2-7; 9 bases agree with TRBD1. The CDR3 totals 16 residues. Germline V gives CDR1 LGHNA, CDR2 YSLEER. Trimming cost V 3 bases and J 4 bases; bases outside gene matches: 10. The DNA for the CDR3 is TGCGCCAGCAGCCAGGACAGGGGATTCCAGTGGTACGAGCAGTACTTC. Translation gives CASSQDRGFQWYEQYF.

The J gene is TRBJ2-7, the V gene TRBV7-9; D is perhaps TRBD2 (5 bases). The CDR3 covers 14 residues. Germline assignment: CDR1 SEHNR and CDR2 FQNEAQ (reference sequence). V lost 1 base, J lost 3 bases, and 10 bases lay in between. CDR3 sequence reads: CASSLVGESYEQYF. The CDR3 region has the DNA TGTGCCAGCAGCTTAGTCGGGGAGAGCTACGAGCAGTACTTC.

This chain connects TRBV7-9 to TRBJ2-1; 9 bases agree with TRBD2. CDR1 is SEHNR and CDR2 is FQNEAQ in the germline V gene (reference sequence). There are 14 residues in the CDR3. The trim removed 3 bases at V and 9 bases at J, leaving 6 bases unmatched. The CDR3 bases are TGTGCCAGCAGCTTCCCAGCGGGGGGCGCTGAGCAGTTCTTC. Translation: CASSFPAGGAEQFF.

V usage is TRBV15 and J usage is TRBJ2-5, with TRBD2 matching 8 bases. The length of the CDR3 is 16 residues. Germline CDR1 is LNHNV and CDR2 is YYDKDF (reference sequence). V lost 0 bases to trimming and J lost 2 bases; unmatched junction nucleotides: 5. The CDR3: CATSRDYTSGQETQYF. CDR3 DNA sequence: TGTGCCACCAGCAGAGATTATACTAGCGGACAAGAGACCCAGTACTTC.

This clone was detected once. The chain couples TRBV5-4 to TRBJ2-2, with D perhaps matching TRBD1 (6 bases). Germline CDR1 reads SGHNT; CDR2 reads YYREEE (reference sequence). This CDR3 is built from 13 residues. The V end lost 5 bases, the J end lost 5 bases, and 10 bases lay between the germline ends. The DNA for the CDR3 is TGTGCCAGCAGGGAACAGGGAACCGGGGAGCTGTTTTTT. It translates to CASREQGTGELFF.

This clone was counted once. This chain joins TRBV27 and TRBJ2-7; 8 positions match TRBD1. Germline CDR1 and CDR2: MNHEY and SMNVEV (reference sequence). This CDR3 region has 20 residues. V lost 5 bases to trimming and J lost 0 bases; unmatched junction nucleotides: 21. The CDR3: CASSHYPGGVWREDSYEQYF. In DNA, the CDR3 is TGTGCCAGCAGTCACTACCCAGGGGGCGTCTGGCGAGAGGACTCCTACGAGCAGTACTTC.

The rearrangement joins TRBV19 to TRBJ2-3; D perhaps matches TRBD2 (5 bases). The CDR3 loop spans 15 amino acids. Germline V CDR1 and CDR2: LNHDA, SQIVND (reference sequence). V lost 0 bases and J lost 4, with 11 bases in between. The DNA of the CDR3 is TGTGCCAGTAGTATAGATCCTAGCAGTGCAGATACGCAGTATTTT. It yields the protein CASSIDPSSADTQYF.